Listed below are T cell receptor beta chains from one sample, sequenced in a study of T cells in Graves' hyperthyroidism and ophthalmopathy. MiXCR was run by TCRdb on the multiplex PCR reads, yielding one entry per CDR3 protein. The table lists about 350,000 distinct CDR3 sequences, 13% to 15% of them singletons. Input material: blood. Receptors originate from a woman in her sixties or seventies with Graves' ophthalmopathy. The CDR3 runs from the conserved cysteine through the conserved F or W. The order of the fields is D gene, clone size, J gene, V gene, CDR3 protein, CDR3 DNA. D genes are given only for firm matches. Clone size is shown for a subset of rows, as once, few, many or a class of expanded clone.

d_call: TRBD2; clone_size: many; j_call: TRBJ2-3; v_call: TRBV7-9; cdr3_aa: CASSPGGDTDTQYF; cdr3_nt: TGTGCCAGCAGCCCCGGGGGGGACACAGATACGCAGTATTTT
d_call: TRBD2; clone_size: few; j_call: TRBJ2-5; v_call: TRBV7-3; cdr3_aa: CASSLSGLATETQYF; cdr3_nt: TGTGCCAGCAGCTTATCGGGACTAGCGACGGAGACCCAGTACTTC
d_call: -; clone_size: -; j_call: TRBJ2-7; v_call: TRBV19; cdr3_aa: CASSKEGPPRHEQYF; cdr3_nt: TGTGCCAGTAGCAAGGAGGGGCCTCCCCGGCACGAGCAGTACTTC
d_call: TRBD1; clone_size: many; j_call: TRBJ1-2; v_call: TRBV5-1; cdr3_aa: CASRTWTGGEGGYTF; cdr3_nt: TGCGCCAGCAGAACTTGGACAGGGGGAGAGGGTGGCTACACCTTC
d_call: TRBD1; clone_size: few; j_call: TRBJ2-3; v_call: TRBV5-6; cdr3_aa: CASSWDSGEDTQYF; cdr3_nt: TGTGCCAGCAGCTGGGACAGCGGTGAGGATACGCAGTATTTT
d_call: -; clone_size: many; j_call: TRBJ2-1; v_call: TRBV7-3; cdr3_aa: CASSLSPGRASSTEQFF; cdr3_nt: TGTGCCAGCAGCTTAAGTCCCGGACGTGCGTCTTCTACCGAGCAGTTCTTC
d_call: TRBD2; clone_size: many; j_call: TRBJ2-7; v_call: TRBV28; cdr3_aa: CASSRGGGRIDEQYF; cdr3_nt: TGTGCCAGCAGCCGAGGCGGCGGGAGGATCGACGAGCAGTACTTC
d_call: -; clone_size: -; j_call: TRBJ2-1; v_call: TRBV20-1; cdr3_aa: CSARDIIGLVPNEQFF; cdr3_nt: TGCAGTGCTAGAGATATTATAGGACTCGTACCCAATGAGCAGTTCTTC
d_call: -; clone_size: -; j_call: TRBJ2-1; v_call: TRBV7-9; cdr3_aa: CASRAGGTDSYNEQFF; cdr3_nt: TGTGCCAGCAGAGCTGGAGGCACCGACTCCTACAATGAGCAGTTCTTC
d_call: -; clone_size: many; j_call: TRBJ2-2; v_call: TRBV18; cdr3_aa: CASSGKRNTGELFF; cdr3_nt: TGTGCCAGCTCAGGCAAGCGGAACACCGGGGAGCTGTTTTTT
d_call: -; clone_size: few; j_call: TRBJ2-1; v_call: TRBV29-1; cdr3_aa: CSVAGVGRPLHEQFF; cdr3_nt: TGCAGCGTGGCAGGGGTCGGGAGGCCCCTCCATGAGCAGTTCTTC
d_call: -; clone_size: -; j_call: TRBJ2-1; v_call: TRBV6-1; cdr3_aa: CASSEYRGNNEQFF; cdr3_nt: TGTGCCAGCAGTGAATACCGGGGAAACAATGAGCAGTTCTTC